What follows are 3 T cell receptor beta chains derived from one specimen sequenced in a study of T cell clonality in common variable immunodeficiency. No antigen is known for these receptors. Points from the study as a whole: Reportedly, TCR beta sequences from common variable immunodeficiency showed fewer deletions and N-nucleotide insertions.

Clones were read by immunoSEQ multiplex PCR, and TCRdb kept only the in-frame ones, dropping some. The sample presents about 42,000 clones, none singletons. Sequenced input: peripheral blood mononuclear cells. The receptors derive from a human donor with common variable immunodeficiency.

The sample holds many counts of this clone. The CDR3 bases that were read are TGTGCCAGCAGTCTGCCGCTAGGGGGTGAGAACACTGAA. As protein: CASSLPLGGENTE. The whole CDR3 sequence is CASSLPLGGENTEAFF. This chain links TRBV12-3 or TRBV12-4 with TRBJ1-1, with D possibly matching TRBD1 (6 bases). The read ends 3 residues before the CDR3 terminus; that terminus is restored from the germline J gene. The V end lost 5 bases, the J end lost 1 base, and 17 bases lay between the germline ends. The CDR3 loop spans 16 amino acids.

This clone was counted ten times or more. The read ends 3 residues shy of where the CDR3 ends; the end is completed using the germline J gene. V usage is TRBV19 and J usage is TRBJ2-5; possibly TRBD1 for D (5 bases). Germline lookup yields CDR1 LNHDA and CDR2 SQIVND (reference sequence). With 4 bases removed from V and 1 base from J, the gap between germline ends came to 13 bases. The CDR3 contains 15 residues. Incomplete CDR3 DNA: TGTGCCAGTAGTAGAGGCGGACACATCCAAGAGACC. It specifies CASSRGGHIQET. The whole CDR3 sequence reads CASSRGGHIQETQYF.

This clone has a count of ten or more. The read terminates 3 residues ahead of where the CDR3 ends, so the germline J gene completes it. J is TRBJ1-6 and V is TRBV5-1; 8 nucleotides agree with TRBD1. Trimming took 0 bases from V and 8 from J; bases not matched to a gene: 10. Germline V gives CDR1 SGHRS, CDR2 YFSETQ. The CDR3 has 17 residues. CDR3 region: CASSLVGAGGEDSPLHF. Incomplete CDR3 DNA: TGCGCCAGCAGCTTGGTCGGGGCAGGGGGCGAGGATTCACCC.